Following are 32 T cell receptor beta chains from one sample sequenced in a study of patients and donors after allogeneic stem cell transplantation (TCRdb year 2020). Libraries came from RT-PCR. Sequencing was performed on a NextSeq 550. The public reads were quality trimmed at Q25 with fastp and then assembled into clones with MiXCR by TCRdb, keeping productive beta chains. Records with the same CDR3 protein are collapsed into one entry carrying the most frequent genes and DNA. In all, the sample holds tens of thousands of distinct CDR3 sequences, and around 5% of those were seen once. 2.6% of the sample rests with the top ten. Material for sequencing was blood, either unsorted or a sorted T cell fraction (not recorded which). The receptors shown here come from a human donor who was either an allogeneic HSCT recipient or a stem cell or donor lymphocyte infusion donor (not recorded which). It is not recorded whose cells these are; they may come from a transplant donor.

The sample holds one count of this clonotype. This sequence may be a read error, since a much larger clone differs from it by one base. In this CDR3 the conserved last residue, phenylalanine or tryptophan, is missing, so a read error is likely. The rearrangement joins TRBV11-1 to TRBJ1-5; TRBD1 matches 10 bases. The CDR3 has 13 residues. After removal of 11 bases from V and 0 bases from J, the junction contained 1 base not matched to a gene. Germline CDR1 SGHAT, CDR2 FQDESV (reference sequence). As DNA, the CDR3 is TGTGCCGGACAGGGGGGTAGCAATCAGCCCCAGCATTAT. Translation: CAGQGGSNQPQHY.

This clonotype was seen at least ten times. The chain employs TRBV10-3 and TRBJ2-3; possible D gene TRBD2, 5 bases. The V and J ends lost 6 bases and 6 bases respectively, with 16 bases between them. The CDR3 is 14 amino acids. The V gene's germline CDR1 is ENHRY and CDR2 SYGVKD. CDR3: CAIRMDSPPDTQYF. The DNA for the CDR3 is TGTGCCATCAGGATGGACTCTCCACCCGATACGCAGTATTTT.

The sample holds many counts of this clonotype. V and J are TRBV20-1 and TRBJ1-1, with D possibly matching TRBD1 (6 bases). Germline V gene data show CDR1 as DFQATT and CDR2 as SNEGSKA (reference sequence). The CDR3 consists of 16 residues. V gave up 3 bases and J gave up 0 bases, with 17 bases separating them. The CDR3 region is CSARSVEGQVNTEAFF. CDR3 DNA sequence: TGCAGTGCTAGGAGTGTGGAGGGACAAGTGAACACTGAAGCTTTCTTT.

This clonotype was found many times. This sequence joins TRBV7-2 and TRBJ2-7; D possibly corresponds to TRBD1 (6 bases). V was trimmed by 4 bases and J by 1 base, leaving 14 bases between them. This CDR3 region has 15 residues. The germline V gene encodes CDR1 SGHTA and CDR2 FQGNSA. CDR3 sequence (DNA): TGTGCCAGCAGCTCAGGGGTTGACAAATCCTACGAGCAGTACTTC. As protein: CASSSGVDKSYEQYF.

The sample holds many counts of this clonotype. The chain's CDR3 is CASSPTPRETQYF. CDR3 DNA: TGTGCCAGCAGCCCGACACCTCGGGAGACCCAGTACTTC. The chain has TRBV7-2 and TRBJ2-5; D is ambiguous. V lost 5 bases to trimming and J lost 5 bases, with 12 bases between them. Per the germline V gene, CDR1 is SGHTA and CDR2 is FQGNSA. This CDR3 region has 13 residues.

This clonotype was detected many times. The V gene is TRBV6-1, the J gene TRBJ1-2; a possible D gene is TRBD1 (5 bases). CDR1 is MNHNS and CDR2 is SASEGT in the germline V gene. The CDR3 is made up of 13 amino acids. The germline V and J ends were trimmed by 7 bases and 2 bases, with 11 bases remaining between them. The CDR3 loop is CASKGVGNYGYTF. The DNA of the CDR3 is TGTGCCAGCAAAGGGGTAGGCAACTATGGCTACACCTTC.

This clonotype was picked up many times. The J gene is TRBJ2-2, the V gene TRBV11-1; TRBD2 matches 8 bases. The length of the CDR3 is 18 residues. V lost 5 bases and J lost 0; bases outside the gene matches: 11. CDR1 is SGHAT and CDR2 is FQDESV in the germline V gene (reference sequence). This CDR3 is CASSPSGRGPANTGELFF. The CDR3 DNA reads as TGTGCCAGCAGCCCGTCCGGGAGGGGCCCTGCGAACACCGGGGAGCTGTTTTTT.

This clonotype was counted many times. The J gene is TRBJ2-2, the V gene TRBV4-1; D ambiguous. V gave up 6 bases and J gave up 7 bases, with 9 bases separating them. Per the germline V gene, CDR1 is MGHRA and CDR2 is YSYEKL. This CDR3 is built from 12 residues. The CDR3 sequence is CASRVNDGELFF. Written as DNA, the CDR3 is TGCGCCAGCAGGGTTAACGACGGGGAGCTGTTTTTT.

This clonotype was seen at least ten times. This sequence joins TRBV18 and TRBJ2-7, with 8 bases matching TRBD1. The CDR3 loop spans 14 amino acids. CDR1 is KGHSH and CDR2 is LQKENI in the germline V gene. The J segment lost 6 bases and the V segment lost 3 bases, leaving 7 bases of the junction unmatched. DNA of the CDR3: TGTGCCAGCTCACCTGTAGGACAGGGAAGCGAGCAGTACTTC. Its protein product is CASSPVGQGSEQYF.

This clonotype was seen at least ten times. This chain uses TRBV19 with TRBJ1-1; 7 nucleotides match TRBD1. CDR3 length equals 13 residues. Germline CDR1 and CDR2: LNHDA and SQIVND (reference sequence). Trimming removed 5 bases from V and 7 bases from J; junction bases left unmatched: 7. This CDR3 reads CASSQGTAGEAFF. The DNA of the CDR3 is TGTGCCAGTAGTCAAGGGACAGCCGGTGAAGCTTTCTTT. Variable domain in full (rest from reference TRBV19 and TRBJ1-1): DGGITQSPKYLFRKEGQNVTLSCEQNLNHDAMYWYRQDPGQGLRLIYYSQIVNDFQKGDIAEGYSVSREKKESFPLTVTSAQKNPTAFYLCASSQGTAGEAFFGQGTRLTVV.

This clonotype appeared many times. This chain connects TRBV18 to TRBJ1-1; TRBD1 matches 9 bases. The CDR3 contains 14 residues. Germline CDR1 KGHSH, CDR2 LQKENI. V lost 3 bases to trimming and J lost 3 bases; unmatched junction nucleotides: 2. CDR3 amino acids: CASSPYRGHTEAFF. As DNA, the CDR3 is TGTGCCAGCTCACCGTACAGGGGGCACACTGAAGCTTTCTTT.

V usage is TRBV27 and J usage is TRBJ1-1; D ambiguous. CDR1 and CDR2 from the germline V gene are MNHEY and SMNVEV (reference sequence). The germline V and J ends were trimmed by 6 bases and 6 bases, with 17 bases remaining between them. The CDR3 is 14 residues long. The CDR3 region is CASRSVNVGPEAFF. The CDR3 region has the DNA TGTGCCAGCAGGTCCGTTAACGTGGGCCCTGAAGCTTTCTTT.

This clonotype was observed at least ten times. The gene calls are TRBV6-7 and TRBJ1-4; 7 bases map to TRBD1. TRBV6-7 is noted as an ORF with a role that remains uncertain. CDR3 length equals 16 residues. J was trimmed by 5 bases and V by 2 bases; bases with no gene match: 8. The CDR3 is CASSYPTTGENEKLFF. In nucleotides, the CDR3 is TGTGCCAGCAGTTACCCGACTACAGGGGAGAATGAAAAACTGTTTTTT.

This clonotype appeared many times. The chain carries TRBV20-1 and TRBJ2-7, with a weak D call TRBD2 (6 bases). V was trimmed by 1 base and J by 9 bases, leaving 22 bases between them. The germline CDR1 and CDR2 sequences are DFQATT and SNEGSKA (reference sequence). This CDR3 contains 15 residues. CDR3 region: CSARAGASVQDRQYF. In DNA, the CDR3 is TGCAGTGCTAGAGCCGGTGCTAGCGTTCAGGATCGGCAGTACTTC.

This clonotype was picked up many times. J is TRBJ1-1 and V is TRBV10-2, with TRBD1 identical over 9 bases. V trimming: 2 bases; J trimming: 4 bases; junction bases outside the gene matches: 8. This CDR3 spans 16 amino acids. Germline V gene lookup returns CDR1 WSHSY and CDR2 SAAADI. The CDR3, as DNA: TGCGCCAGCAGTGAGCCCCACGGACAGGGGCTCACTGAAGCTTTCTTT. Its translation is CASSEPHGQGLTEAFF.

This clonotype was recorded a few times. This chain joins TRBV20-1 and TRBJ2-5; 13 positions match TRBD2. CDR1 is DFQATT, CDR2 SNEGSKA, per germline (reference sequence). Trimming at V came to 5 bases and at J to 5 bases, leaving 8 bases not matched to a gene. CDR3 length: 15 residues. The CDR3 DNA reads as TGCAGTGCTGCTAGGACTAGCGGGAGCGGGGAGACCCAGTACTTC. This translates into CSAARTSGSGETQYF.

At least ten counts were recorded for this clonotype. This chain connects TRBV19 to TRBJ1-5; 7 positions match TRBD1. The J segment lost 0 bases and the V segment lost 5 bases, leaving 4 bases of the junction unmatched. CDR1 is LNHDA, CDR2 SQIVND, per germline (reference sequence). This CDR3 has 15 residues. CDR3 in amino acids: CASSRGQNSNQPQHF. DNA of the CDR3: TGTGCCAGTAGTCGGGGACAGAATAGCAATCAGCCCCAGCATTTT.

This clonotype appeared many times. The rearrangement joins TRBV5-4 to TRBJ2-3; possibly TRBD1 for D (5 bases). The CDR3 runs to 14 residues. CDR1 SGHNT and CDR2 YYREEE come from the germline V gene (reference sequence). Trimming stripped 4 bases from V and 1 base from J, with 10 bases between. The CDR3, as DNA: TGTGCCAGCAGCCCCACAGGCCGCACAGATACGCAGTATTTT. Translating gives CASSPTGRTDTQYF. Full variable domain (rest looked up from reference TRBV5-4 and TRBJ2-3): ETGVTQSPTHLIKTRGQQVTLRCSSQSGHNTVSWYQQALGQGPQFIFQYYREEENGRGNFPPRFSGLQFPNYSSELNVNALELDDSALYLCASSPTGRTDTQYFGPGTRLTVL.

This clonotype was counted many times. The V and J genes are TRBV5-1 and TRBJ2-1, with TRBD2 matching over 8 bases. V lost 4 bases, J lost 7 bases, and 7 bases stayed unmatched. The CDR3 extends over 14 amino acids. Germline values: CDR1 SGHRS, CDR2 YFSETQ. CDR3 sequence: CASSRGGGGNEQFF. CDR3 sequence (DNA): TGCGCCAGCAGCCGTGGAGGCGGGGGGAATGAGCAGTTCTTC.

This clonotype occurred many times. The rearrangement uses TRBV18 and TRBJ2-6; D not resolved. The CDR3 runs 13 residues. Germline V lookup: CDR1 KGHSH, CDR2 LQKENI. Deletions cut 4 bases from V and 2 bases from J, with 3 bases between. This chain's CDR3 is CASSQAGANVLTF. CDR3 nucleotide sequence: TGTGCCAGCTCACAGGCTGGGGCCAACGTCCTGACTTTC.

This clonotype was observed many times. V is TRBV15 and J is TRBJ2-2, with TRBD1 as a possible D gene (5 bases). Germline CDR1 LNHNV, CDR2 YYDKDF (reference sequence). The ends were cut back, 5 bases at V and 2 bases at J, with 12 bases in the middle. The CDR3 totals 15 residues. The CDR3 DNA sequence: TGTGCCACCAGCCCAGGGCGGTTAAACACCGGGGAGCTGTTTTTT. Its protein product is CATSPGRLNTGELFF.

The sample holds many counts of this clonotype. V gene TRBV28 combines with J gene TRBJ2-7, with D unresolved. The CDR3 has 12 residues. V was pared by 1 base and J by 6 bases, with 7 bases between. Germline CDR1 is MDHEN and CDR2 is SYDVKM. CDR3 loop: CASSLFFGEQYF. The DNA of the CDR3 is TGTGCCAGCAGTTTATTTTTCGGCGAGCAGTACTTC.

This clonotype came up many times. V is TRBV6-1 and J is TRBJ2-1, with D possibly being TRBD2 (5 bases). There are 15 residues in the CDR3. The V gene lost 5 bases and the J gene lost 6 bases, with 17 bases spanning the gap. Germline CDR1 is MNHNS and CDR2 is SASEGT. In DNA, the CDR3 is TGTGCCAGCAGTCTACGCCCGGGATTGGGCAATGAGCAGTTCTTC. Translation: CASSLRPGLGNEQFF.

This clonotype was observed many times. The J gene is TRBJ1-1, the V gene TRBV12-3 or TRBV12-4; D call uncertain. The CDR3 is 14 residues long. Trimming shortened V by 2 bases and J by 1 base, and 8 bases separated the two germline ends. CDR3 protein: CASSLSGTNTEAFF. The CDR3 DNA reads TGTGCCAGCAGTTTATCCGGAACGAACACTGAAGCTTTCTTT.

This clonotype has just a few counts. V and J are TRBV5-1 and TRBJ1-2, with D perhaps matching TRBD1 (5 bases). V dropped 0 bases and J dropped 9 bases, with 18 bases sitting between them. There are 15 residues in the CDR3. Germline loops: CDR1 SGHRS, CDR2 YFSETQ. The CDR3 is CASSLDPERGMRYTF. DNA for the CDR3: TGCGCCAGCAGCTTGGACCCTGAACGGGGGATGCGCTACACCTTC.

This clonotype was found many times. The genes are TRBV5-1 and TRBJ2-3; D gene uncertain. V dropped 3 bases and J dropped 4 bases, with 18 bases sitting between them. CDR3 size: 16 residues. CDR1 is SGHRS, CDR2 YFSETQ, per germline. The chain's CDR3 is CASSSFAGTAPDTQYF. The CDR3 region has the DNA TGCGCCAGCAGCTCCTTCGCTGGAACAGCCCCAGATACGCAGTATTTT.

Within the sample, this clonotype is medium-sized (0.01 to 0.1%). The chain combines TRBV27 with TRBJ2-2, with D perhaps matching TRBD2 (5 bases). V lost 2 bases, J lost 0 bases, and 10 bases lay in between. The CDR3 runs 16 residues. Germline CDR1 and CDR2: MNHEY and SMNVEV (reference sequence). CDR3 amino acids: CASSLMAGSNTGELFF. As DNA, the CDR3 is TGTGCCAGCAGTTTAATGGCGGGTTCGAACACCGGGGAGCTGTTTTTT.

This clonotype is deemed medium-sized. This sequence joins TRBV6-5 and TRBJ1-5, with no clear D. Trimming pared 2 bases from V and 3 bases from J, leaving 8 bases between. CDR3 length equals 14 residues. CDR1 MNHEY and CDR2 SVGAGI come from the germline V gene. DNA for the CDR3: TGTGCCAGCAGTTACGTCGGTTACAATCAGCCCCAGCATTTT. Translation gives CASSYVGYNQPQHF.

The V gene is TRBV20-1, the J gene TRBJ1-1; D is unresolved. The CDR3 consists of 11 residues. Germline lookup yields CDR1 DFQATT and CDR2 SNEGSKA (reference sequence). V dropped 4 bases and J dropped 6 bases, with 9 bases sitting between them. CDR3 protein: CSANRPSEAFF. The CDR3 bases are TGCAGTGCTAACAGACCTTCTGAAGCTTTCTTT.

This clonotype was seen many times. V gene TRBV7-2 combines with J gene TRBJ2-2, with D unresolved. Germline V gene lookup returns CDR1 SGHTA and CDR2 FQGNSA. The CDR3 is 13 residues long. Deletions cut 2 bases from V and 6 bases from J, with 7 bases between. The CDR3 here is CASSLIWAGELFF. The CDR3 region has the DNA TGTGCCAGCAGCTTAATTTGGGCCGGGGAGCTGTTTTTT. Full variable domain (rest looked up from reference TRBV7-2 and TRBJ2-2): GAGVSQSPSNKVTEKGKDVELRCDPISGHTALYWYRQSLGQGLEFLIYFQGNSAPDKSGLPSDRFSAERTGGSVSTLTIQRTQQEDSAVYLCASSLIWAGELFFGEGSRLTVL.

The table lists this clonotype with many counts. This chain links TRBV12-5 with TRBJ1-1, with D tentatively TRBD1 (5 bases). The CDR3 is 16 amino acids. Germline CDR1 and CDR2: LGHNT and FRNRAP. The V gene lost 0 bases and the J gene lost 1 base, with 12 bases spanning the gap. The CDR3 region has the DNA TGTGCTAGTGGTTTGGTGCCGGGGGGGGAGAACACTGAAGCTTTCTTT. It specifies CASGLVPGGENTEAFF.

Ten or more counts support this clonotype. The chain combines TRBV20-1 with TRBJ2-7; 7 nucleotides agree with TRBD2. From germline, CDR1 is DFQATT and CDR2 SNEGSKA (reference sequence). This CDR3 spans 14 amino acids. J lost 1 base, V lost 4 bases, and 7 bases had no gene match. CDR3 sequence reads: CSAKDGGGSYEQYF. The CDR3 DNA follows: TGCAGTGCTAAGGACGGCGGGGGTTCCTACGAGCAGTACTTC.